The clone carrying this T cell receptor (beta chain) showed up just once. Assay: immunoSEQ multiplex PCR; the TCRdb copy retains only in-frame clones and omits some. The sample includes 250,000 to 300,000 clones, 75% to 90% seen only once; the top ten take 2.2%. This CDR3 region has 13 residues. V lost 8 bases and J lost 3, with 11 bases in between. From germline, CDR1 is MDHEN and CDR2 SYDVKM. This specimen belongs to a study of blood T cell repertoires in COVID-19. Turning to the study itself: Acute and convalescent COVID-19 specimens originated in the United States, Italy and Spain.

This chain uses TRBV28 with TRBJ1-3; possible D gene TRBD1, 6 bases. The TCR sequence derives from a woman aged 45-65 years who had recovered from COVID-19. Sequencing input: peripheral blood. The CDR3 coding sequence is TGTGCCAGCCTGGAAGGGGGTGGAAACACCATATATTTT. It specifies CASLEGGGNTIYF.